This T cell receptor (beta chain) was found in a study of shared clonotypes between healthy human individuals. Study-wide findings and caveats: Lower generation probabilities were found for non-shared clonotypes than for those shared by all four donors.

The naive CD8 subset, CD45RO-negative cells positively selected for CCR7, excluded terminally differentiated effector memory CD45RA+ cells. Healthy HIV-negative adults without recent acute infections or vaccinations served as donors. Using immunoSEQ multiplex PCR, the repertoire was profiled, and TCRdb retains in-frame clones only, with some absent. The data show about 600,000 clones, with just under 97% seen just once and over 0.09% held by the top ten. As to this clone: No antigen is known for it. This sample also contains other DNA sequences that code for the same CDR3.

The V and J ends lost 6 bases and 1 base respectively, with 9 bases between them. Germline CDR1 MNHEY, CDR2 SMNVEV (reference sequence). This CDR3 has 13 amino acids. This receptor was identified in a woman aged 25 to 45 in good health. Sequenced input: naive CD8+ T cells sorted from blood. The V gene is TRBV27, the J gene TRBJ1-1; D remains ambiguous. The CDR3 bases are TGTGCCAGCAGCTTCGGGCCGAACACTGAAGCTTTCTTT. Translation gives CASSFGPNTEAFF.